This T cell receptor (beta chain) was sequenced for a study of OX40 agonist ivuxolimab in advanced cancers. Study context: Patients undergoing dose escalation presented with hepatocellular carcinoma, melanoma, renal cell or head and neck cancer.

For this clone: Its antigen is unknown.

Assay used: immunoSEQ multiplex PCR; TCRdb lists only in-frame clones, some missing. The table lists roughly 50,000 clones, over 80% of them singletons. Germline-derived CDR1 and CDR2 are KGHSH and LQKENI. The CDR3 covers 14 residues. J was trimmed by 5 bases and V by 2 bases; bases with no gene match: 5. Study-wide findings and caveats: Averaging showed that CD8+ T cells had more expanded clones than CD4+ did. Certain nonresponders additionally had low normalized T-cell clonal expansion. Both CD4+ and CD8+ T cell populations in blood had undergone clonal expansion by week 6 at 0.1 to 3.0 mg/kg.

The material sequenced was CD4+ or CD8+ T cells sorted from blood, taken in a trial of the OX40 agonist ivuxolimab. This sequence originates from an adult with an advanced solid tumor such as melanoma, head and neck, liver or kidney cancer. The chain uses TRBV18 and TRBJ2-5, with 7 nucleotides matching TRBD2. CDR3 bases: TGTGCCAGCTCACCAGGACTGGGAGGGGAGACCCAGTACTTC. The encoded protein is CASSPGLGGETQYF.